The rows below give T cell receptor beta chains drawn from one sample of a study of neurological immune-mediated disorders. One entry per CDR3 protein results from TCRdb running MiXCR on the 5' RACE reads. The sample lists about 10,000 distinct CDR3 sequences, under 25% occurring once. The sequenced sample was CD8+ T cells from blood. The receptor source for this set is a woman aged 55-70 years with HTLV-1-associated myelopathy (HAM/TSP). Each CDR3 is given with its conserved first and last residue. A D gene is named only where the DNA matches it firmly. Expanded clones are given a class, and other clones once, few, many or no size at all.

D	J	size	V	DNA	CDR3
TRBD1	TRBJ2-2	many	TRBV7-9	TGTGCCAGCAGCTTGGAACCGGGACAGAGATTCACCGGGGAGCTGTTTTTT	CASSLEPGQRFTGELFF
NA	TRBJ2-7	many	TRBV5-5	TGTGCCAGCAGCTTGGTGGAGGGAACCTACGAGCAGTACTTC	CASSLVEGTYEQYF
NA	TRBJ1-2	few	TRBV4-2	TGTGCCAGCAGCCAAGTCTCCGGGACGGCGTATGGCTACACCTTC	CASSQVSGTAYGYTF
NA	TRBJ2-1	many	TRBV5-1	TGCGCCAGCAGCACAATGAACCTGAATGGCAATGAGCAGTTCTTC	CASSTMNLNGNEQFF
NA	TRBJ2-1	NA	TRBV7-9	TGTGCCAGCAGCCCCTCAGTCATTAATGAGCAGTTCTTC	CASSPSVINEQFF
NA	TRBJ2-2	NA	TRBV4-1	TGCGCCAGCAGTCCAGCCACCCATGGCAGGGGCACCGTGGAGCTGTTTTTT	CASSPATHGRGTVELFF
TRBD1	TRBJ1-2	many	TRBV20-1	TGCAGTGCCCAGCTCTCCTTGACAGGGGAGTATGGCTACACCTTC	CSAQLSLTGEYGYTF
TRBD1	TRBJ1-2	NA	TRBV5-6	TGTGCCAGCAGCTCCGCTTATTCCGGGACAGGGGTCCGGCTCTTTGGCTACACCTTC	CASSSAYSGTGVRLFGYTF
NA	TRBJ1-1	many	TRBV29-1	TGCAGCGTTGTACAGGAGAACACTGAAGCTTTCTTT	CSVVQENTEAFF
TRBD1	TRBJ1-1	NA	TRBV6-2/TRBV6-3	TGTGGCAGCAGATACAGGGGATTTGAAGCTTTCTTT	CGSRYRGFEAFF
TRBD2	TRBJ2-7	NA	TRBV20-1	TGCAGTGCTGGCCTCGGGGGGACCCCCTACGAGCAGTACTTC	CSAGLGGTPYEQYF
NA	TRBJ2-7	many	TRBV20-1	TGCAGTGCCGGAGGGGGGGAGCACTCCGAGCAGTACTTC	CSAGGGEHSEQYF
NA	TRBJ1-4	once	TRBV15	TGTGCCACCAGCAGAGTGGGGGCAACTAATGAAAAACTGTTTTTT	CATSRVGATNEKLFF
TRBD2	TRBJ2-1	many	TRBV4-1	TGCGCCAGCAGCCAAGATCCTAGCGGGGCTCCCCTCTCCTACAATGAGCAGTTCTTC	CASSQDPSGAPLSYNEQFF
TRBD1	TRBJ1-2	many	TRBV27	TGTGCCAGCAGTTGGGACAGGGGCAGCTATGGCTACACCTTC	CASSWDRGSYGYTF
TRBD2	TRBJ2-3	many	TRBV10-3	TGTGCCATCAGTGAGTCGCTAGCGGGGGGCCCCACAGATACGCAGTATTTT	CAISESLAGGPTDTQYF
NA	TRBJ1-2	many	TRBV5-8	TGTGCCAGCAGCTTGGCTTACGGCTACACCTTC	CASSLAYGYTF
NA	TRBJ2-6	many	TRBV7-8	TGTGCCAGCAGCCACCCAGTTAGCTCTGGGGCCAACGTCCTGACTTTC	CASSHPVSSGANVLTF
NA	TRBJ1-2	medium-sized	TRBV12-3/TRBV12-4	TGTGCCAGCAGCGCCCTGCGGGGCTACACCTTC	CASSALRGYTF
TRBD2	TRBJ2-3	NA	TRBV9	TGTGCCAGCAGTAGCGGGGGGGCGTGGGATACGCAGTATTTT	CASSSGGAWDTQYF
TRBD1	TRBJ1-1	many	TRBV6-6	TGTGCCAGCAGACCGACAGGGTCGAACACTGAAGCTTTCTTT	CASRPTGSNTEAFF
TRBD1	TRBJ1-1	many	TRBV2	TGTGCCAGCCGTTCACAGGGGGTCAGTGCTGAAGCTTTCTTT	CASRSQGVSAEAFF
NA	TRBJ1-1	many	TRBV27	TGTGCCAGCAGTTGGGACAACCGAGGCGGCACTGAAGCTTTCTTT	CASSWDNRGGTEAFF
TRBD1	TRBJ2-3	many	TRBV6-1	TGTGCCAGCAGTGAAGCAAAGGGGGCTAGCACAGATACGCAGTATTTT	CASSEAKGASTDTQYF